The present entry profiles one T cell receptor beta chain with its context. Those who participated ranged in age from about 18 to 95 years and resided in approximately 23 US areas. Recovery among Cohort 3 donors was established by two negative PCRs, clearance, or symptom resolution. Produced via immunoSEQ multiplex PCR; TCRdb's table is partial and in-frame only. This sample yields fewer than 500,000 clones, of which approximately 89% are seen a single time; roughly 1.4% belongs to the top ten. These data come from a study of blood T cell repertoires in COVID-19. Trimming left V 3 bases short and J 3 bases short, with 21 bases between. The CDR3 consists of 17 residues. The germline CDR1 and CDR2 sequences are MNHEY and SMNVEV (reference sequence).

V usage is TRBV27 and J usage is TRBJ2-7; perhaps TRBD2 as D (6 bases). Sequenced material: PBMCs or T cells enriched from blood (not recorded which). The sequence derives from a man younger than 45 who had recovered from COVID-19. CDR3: CASSFLPPGTGGYEQYF. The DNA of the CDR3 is TGTGCCAGCAGTTTTCTCCCACCCGGGACTGGAGGCTACGAGCAGTACTTC.